The clone carrying this T cell receptor beta chain occurred many times. The antigen is undetermined. These data are taken from a study of early T cells in non-severe SARS-CoV-2 infection. Points from the study as a whole: The study's VDJdb matching favored anti-spike CD8 responses and missed private and CD4 specificities.

Attached unique molecular identifiers marked individual cDNA molecules. MiXCR, run by TCRdb on the 5' RACE reads, gives a single entry per CDR3 protein. The sample shows tens of thousands of distinct CDR3 sequences, about 6% of them seen only once. The CDR3 totals 16 residues. From germline, CDR1 is SGHAT and CDR2 FQNNGV. V shed 2 bases and J 4 bases; nucleotides not matched to a gene: 8. The chain carries TRBV11-2 and TRBJ2-7; TRBD2 aligns across 10 bases. The specimen was whole blood. This sequence originates from an adult who was a healthcare worker with PCR-confirmed SARS-CoV-2 infection or an uninfected control (not recorded which). The CDR3 DNA reads as TGTGCCAGCAGCTTAACGTCTAGCGGGGGCCTATACGAGCAGTACTTC. The encoded protein is CASSLTSSGGLYEQYF.